This TCR beta chain originates from a study of cytomegalovirus exposure and HLA in healthy donors. Study information: There were roughly 80 million unique TCRs (from HLA-typed donors) in an early data release.

Details on this clone: Its antigen is unidentified.

Whole-study findings and limits: Associated with cytomegalovirus, according to the listing, were some 180 TCR beta chains. Across donors, sequencing depth was assumed by presence/absence analyses to be roughly uniform. Specific recognition of CMV antigens was confirmed in vitro for three chains (all CMV-associated).

V shed 10 bases and J 5 bases; nucleotides not matched to a gene: 6. In germline, CDR1 is MNHEY, CDR2 SVGAGI. There are 13 residues in the CDR3. PCR involved 60 Vbeta and 13 Jbeta primers. TCRdb keeps only in-frame clones here, not all; method: immunoSEQ multiplex PCR. The data hold around 150,000 clones, with around three quarters observed a single time. The source is a woman between 40 and 55 years old in good health and CMV-seronegative. The sample taken for sequencing was PBMCs. This chain joins TRBV6-5 and TRBJ2-7, with 12 bases that match TRBD2. CDR3 DNA sequence: TGTGCCACCGCCGGGACTAGCGGGCACGAGCAGTACTTC. Translating gives CATAGTSGHEQYF.